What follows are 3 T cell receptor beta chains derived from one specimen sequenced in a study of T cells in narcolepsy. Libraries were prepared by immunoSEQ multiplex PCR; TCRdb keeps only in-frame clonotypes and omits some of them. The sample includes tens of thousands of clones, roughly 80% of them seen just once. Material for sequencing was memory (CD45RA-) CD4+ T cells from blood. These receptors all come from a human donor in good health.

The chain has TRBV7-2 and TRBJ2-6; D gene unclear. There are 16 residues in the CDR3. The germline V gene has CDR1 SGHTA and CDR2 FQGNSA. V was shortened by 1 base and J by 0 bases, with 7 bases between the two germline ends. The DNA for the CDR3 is TGTGCCAGCAGCTTAGTAGGCAGCTCTGGGGCCAACGTCCTGACTTTC. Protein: CASSLVGSSGANVLTF.

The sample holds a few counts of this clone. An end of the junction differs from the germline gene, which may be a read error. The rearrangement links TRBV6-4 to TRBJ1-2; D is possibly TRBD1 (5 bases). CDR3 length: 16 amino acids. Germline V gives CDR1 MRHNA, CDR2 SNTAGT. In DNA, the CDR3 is TGTGCCAGCGGTGACGGTATTCTGGGGGTGGACTATGGCTACACCTTC. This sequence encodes CASGDGILGVDYGYTF.

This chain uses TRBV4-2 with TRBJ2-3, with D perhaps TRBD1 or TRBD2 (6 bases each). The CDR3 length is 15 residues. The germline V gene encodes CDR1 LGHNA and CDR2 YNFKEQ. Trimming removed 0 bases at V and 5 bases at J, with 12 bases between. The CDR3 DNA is TGTGCCAGCAGCCAAGACGGGGGCCGGGGAGATACGCAGTATTTT. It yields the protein CASSQDGGRGDTQYF.